This is a list of T cell receptor beta chains from one sample in a study of CD8+ T cells in alopecia areata. Some clones are missing from TCRdb's copy, which holds only in-frame ones; the method was immunoSEQ multiplex PCR. The table lists some 220,000 clones, more than 45% of them singletons. The specimen was CD4+ T cells sorted from blood, collected at week 4, from a patient treated with tofacitinib. The receptors here all came from a human donor with alopecia areata. Each CDR3 is given with its conserved first and last residue. The D gene is left open where the match is weak. The listing skips clone size in some rows; elsewhere it reads once, few, many or a size class.

D gene | clone size | J gene | V gene | CDR3 length | CDR3 protein | CDR3 DNA
. | few | TRBJ2-7 | TRBV19 | 15 | CASSKGRDGPYEQYF | TGTGCCAGTAGTAAAGGTCGGGATGGCCCCTACGAGCAGTACTTC
. | . | TRBJ1-2 | TRBV5-6 | 13 | CASSLGTGNGYTF | TGTGCCAGCAGCTTGGGAACCGGGAATGGCTACACCTTC
. | . | TRBJ2-1 | TRBV29-1 | 13 | CSVGTQTYNEQFF | TGCAGCGTGGGGACACAAACCTACAATGAGCAGTTCTTC
. | . | TRBJ2-7 | TRBV6-6 | 14 | CASSRIMRSHEQYF | TGTGCCAGCAGTCGAATTATGCGATCCCACGAGCAGTACTTC
. | few | TRBJ2-3 | TRBV7-3 | 17 | CASSLLGRRGSTDTQYF | TGTGCCAGCAGCTTATTAGGAAGGAGGGGAAGCACAGATACGCAGTATTTT
. | . | TRBJ2-1 | TRBV7-2 | 17 | CASSRKAWGLGHNEQFF | TGTGCCAGCAGTCGAAAGGCCTGGGGCCTCGGTCACAATGAGCAGTTCTTC
. | . | TRBJ1-2 | TRBV25-1 | 11 | CASSEAVSYTF | TGTGCCAGCAGTGAAGCGGTCTCCTACACCTTC
. | . | TRBJ2-2 | TRBV29-1 | 13 | CSVERAANGELFF | TGCAGCGTTGAAAGGGCAGCTAACGGGGAGCTGTTTTTT
TRBD1 | . | TRBJ1-2 | TRBV29-1 | 15 | CSTVPFGTGENGYTF | TGCAGCACTGTACCATTTGGGACAGGCGAAAATGGCTACACCTTC
. | few | TRBJ1-6 | TRBV4-3 | 13 | CASSQSGQSPLHF | TGCGCCAGCAGCCAATCAGGACAGTCACCCCTCCACTTT
TRBD1 | once | TRBJ2-7 | TRBV29-1 | 14 | CSVVGDRTTYEQYF | TGCAGCGTTGTTGGGGACAGGACTACCTACGAGCAGTACTTC
. | . | TRBJ1-1 | TRBV29-1 | 11 | CSVDKNTEAFF | TGCAGCGTTGATAAGAACACTGAAGCTTTCTTT
. | . | TRBJ2-3 | TRBV30 | 16 | CAWSVGRGSRTDTQYF | TGTGCCTGGAGTGTAGGTCGTGGCAGCCGCACAGATACGCAGTATTTT
. | . | TRBJ1-1 | TRBV5-1 | 17 | CASSLLSADHMNTEAFF | TGCGCCAGCAGCTTGCTTTCCGCAGACCATATGAACACTGAAGCTTTCTTT
. | few | TRBJ2-1 | TRBV30 | 12 | CAWSPSYNEQFF | TGTGCCTGGAGTCCCAGCTACAATGAGCAGTTCTTC
TRBD1 | . | TRBJ2-7 | TRBV11-2 | 15 | CASSYNRDRVYEQYF | TGTGCCAGCAGTTACAACCGGGACAGGGTCTACGAGCAGTACTTC
. | . | TRBJ1-2 | TRBV27 | 13 | CASSGGALRGYTF | TGTGCCAGCAGTGGGGGGGCATTAAGAGGCTACACCTTC
. | . | TRBJ1-5 | TRBV23-1 | 15 | CASASRVGGNQPQHF | TGCGCCAGCGCAAGCAGAGTGGGGGGGAATCAGCCCCAGCATTTT
. | . | TRBJ2-3 | TRBV27 | 12 | CASKAPTDTQYF | TGTGCCAGCAAGGCCCCCACAGATACGCAGTATTTT
TRBD2 | . | TRBJ2-3 | TRBV9 | 15 | CASSVLSGGTDTQYF | TGTGCCAGCAGCGTACTTAGCGGGGGCACAGATACGCAGTATTTT
. | . | TRBJ2-3 | TRBV14 | 15 | CASSQDSPGLVTQYF | TGTGCCAGCAGCCAAGATTCCCCTGGACTTGTAACGCAGTATTTT
. | . | TRBJ1-5 | TRBV27 | 14 | CASSLTRTRQPQHF | TGTGCCAGCAGTTTGACCCGGACAAGGCAGCCCCAGCATTTT
. | . | TRBJ2-3 | TRBV7-2 | 13 | CASSPTQGYTQYF | TGTGCCAGCAGTCCCACTCAGGGGTATACGCAGTATTTT
. | few | TRBJ2-7 | TRBV14 | 15 | CASSQESAPTYEQYF | TGTGCCAGCAGCCAAGAATCCGCTCCTACCTACGAGCAGTACTTC
. | many | TRBJ2-1 | TRBV6-5 | 14 | CASSDWGRNNEQFF | TGTGCCAGCAGTGATTGGGGACGCAACAATGAGCAGTTCTTC
. | few | TRBJ1-1 | TRBV30 | 11 | CAWYQRAEAFF | TGTGCCTGGTATCAACGGGCTGAAGCTTTCTTT
. | . | TRBJ1-6 | TRBV14 | 12 | CASSHPGTPLHF | TGTGCCAGCAGCCATCCCGGGACACCCCTCCACTTT
TRBD2 | . | TRBJ2-3 | TRBV6-5 | 15 | CASSPLGGYADTQYF | TGTGCCAGCAGCCCGTTGGGGGGGTACGCAGATACGCAGTATTTT
. | . | TRBJ2-5 | TRBV30 | 11 | CAWSVPETQYF | TGTGCCTGGAGTGTACCAGAGACCCAGTACTTC
. | . | TRBJ1-2 | TRBV5-6 | 14 | CASSLDGVNYGYTF | TGTGCCAGCAGCTTAGACGGGGTTAACTATGGCTACACCTTC
. | many | TRBJ1-5 | TRBV23-1 | 12 | CASSQGYQPQHF | TGCGCCAGCAGTCAAGGTTATCAGCCCCAGCATTTT
. | . | TRBJ1-1 | TRBV29-1 | 12 | CSVGRQATEAFF | TGCAGCGTTGGGCGACAGGCCACTGAAGCTTTCTTT
. | few | TRBJ2-2 | TRBV30 | 16 | CAWSTRKQGNTGELFF | TGTGCCTGGAGTACTCGAAAACAGGGAAACACCGGGGAGCTGTTTTTT
. | . | TRBJ1-3 | TRBV29-1 | 13 | CSVEPVVGNTIYF | TGCAGCGTTGAGCCTGTAGTAGGAAACACCATATATTTT
. | . | TRBJ1-5 | TRBV4-3 | 15 | CASSQESGPNQPQHF | TGCGCCAGCAGCCAAGAGTCCGGGCCCAATCAGCCCCAGCATTTT
TRBD1 | . | TRBJ1-4 | TRBV30 | 14 | CAWRGGTGSEKLFF | TGTGCCTGGAGAGGAGGGACAGGGAGTGAAAAACTGTTTTTT
. | few | TRBJ2-3 | TRBV2 | 14 | CASSDPRSTDTQYF | TGTGCCAGCAGTGACCCTCGGAGCACAGATACGCAGTATTTT
. | . | TRBJ1-2 | TRBV6-6 | 14 | CASSYVVQGYGYTF | TGTGCCAGCAGTTACGTCGTCCAGGGGTATGGCTACACCTTC
. | . | TRBJ1-1 | TRBV29-1 | 14 | CSVELQKQDTEAFF | TGCAGCGTTGAGCTTCAAAAGCAGGACACTGAAGCTTTCTTT
TRBD1 | few | TRBJ1-2 | TRBV4-1 | 16 | CASSQAGQGAIYGYTF | TGCGCCAGCAGCCAAGCGGGACAGGGGGCGATTTATGGCTACACCTTC
. | few | TRBJ2-5 | TRBV30 | 11 | CAWTSRETQYF | TGTGCCTGGACTAGCAGGGAGACCCAGTACTTC
. | . | TRBJ2-3 | TRBV27 | 14 | CASSFIGGVDTQYF | TGTGCCAGCAGTTTTATTGGGGGCGTAGATACGCAGTATTTT
TRBD1 | . | TRBJ1-5 | TRBV4-2 | 15 | CASSQGRQGGQPQHF | TGTGCCAGCAGCCAAGGTAGACAGGGTGGGCAGCCCCAGCATTTT
TRBD1 | . | TRBJ1-1 | TRBV5-1 | 16 | CASSFGQADQDTEAFF | TGCGCCAGCAGCTTTGGACAGGCGGATCAGGACACTGAAGCTTTCTTT
. | . | TRBJ2-7 | TRBV19 | 14 | CASSEGFSSYEQYF | TGTGCCAGTAGTGAAGGATTCAGCTCCTACGAGCAGTACTTC
. | . | TRBJ2-5 | TRBV30 | 14 | CAWIRGTERETQYF | TGTGCCTGGATCCGAGGGACTGAGAGGGAGACCCAGTACTTC
. | . | TRBJ1-2 | TRBV30 | 12 | CAWSVPVYGYTF | TGTGCCTGGAGTGTACCAGTCTATGGCTACACCTTC
. | . | TRBJ2-2 | TRBV6-5 | 13 | CASSERRYKELFF | TGTGCCAGCAGTGAACGGCGGTACAAGGAGCTGTTTTTT
. | . | TRBJ2-7 | TRBV15 | 13 | CATSRVGTDEQYF | TGTGCCACCAGCAGAGTGGGGACGGACGAGCAGTACTTC
. | few | TRBJ2-4 | TRBV19 | 14 | CASSPRTEINIQYF | TGTGCCAGTAGTCCCCGGACAGAAATAAACATTCAGTACTTC
. | . | TRBJ2-3 | TRBV29-1 | 13 | CSVETRHTDTQYF | TGCAGCGTTGAAACTAGGCACACAGATACGCAGTATTTT